This is a list of T cell receptor beta chains from one sample in a study of blood T cell repertoires in COVID-19. TCRdb's table, derived via immunoSEQ multiplex PCR, lists solely in-frame clones and lacks some. This table has about 200,000 clones, 75% to 90% appearing once. The sequenced sample was peripheral blood. Every receptor here comes from a man in his sixties who had recovered from COVID-19. Each CDR3 is given with its conserved first and last residue. A D gene is named only where the DNA matches it firmly. Expanded clones get a size class; other rows say once, few or many, or leave the size out.

clone_size d_call j_call v_call cdr3_aa cdr3_nt
. TRBD1 TRBJ1-4 TRBV9 CASSPGTGPLTNEKLFF TGTGCCAGCAGTCCCGGGACAGGTCCCCTAACTAATGAAAAACTGTTTTTT
. . TRBJ2-5 TRBV18 CASSPSRETQYF TGTGCCAGCTCACCCTCGCGAGAGACCCAGTACTTC
. TRBD1 TRBJ1-3 TRBV5-1 CASRTGGYSGNTIYF TGCGCCAGTCGGACAGGGGGCTACTCTGGAAACACCATATATTTT
few TRBD1 TRBJ1-6 TRBV19 CASSMKQGYNSPLHF TGTGCCAGTAGTATGAAACAGGGGTATAATTCACCCCTCCACTTT
. . TRBJ1-4 TRBV3-1/TRBV3-2 CASSPLGATNEKLFF TGTGCCAGCAGCCCTCTAGGGGCAACTAATGAAAAACTGTTTTTT
. . TRBJ1-4 TRBV2 CASFLATNEKLFF TGTGCCAGCTTCCTTGCAACTAATGAAAAACTGTTTTTT
. . TRBJ2-1 TRBV6-5 CASSYRWEVGQFF TGTGCCAGCAGTTACCGGTGGGAGGTGGGGCAGTTCTTC
. TRBD1 TRBJ1-4 TRBV28 CASSLRQGARTNEKLFF TGTGCCAGCAGTCTTAGACAGGGGGCGCGAACTAATGAAAAACTGTTTTTT
. TRBD1 TRBJ1-4 TRBV4-1 CASSQGRGGQGDEKLFF TGCGCCAGCAGCCAAGGGCGTGGGGGACAGGGGGATGAAAAACTGTTTTTT
once . TRBJ1-2 TRBV11-2 CASTSMGGVHGYTF TGTGCCAGCACCTCCATGGGGGGGGTTCATGGCTACACCTTC
. TRBD2 TRBJ2-7 TRBV10-3 CAITPTSGSPGEQYF TGTGCCATCACCCCTACTAGCGGGAGCCCCGGCGAGCAGTACTTC
. TRBD2 TRBJ2-3 TRBV5-1 CASSPGTSGGPGTDTQYF TGCGCCAGCAGCCCAGGGACTAGCGGGGGGCCGGGCACAGATACGCAGTATTTT
once . TRBJ2-1 TRBV10-3 CASKPTGQPYNEQFF TGTGCCAGCAAACCGACGGGACAACCCTACAATGAGCAGTTCTTC
. . TRBJ1-2 TRBV27 CASRSGGTAYGYTF TGTGCCAGCAGATCCGGCGGGACCGCATATGGCTACACCTTC
. TRBD1 TRBJ2-5 TRBV19 CASSIRTGAFQETQYF TGTGCCAGTAGTATTCGGACAGGGGCTTTCCAAGAGACCCAGTACTTC
. . TRBJ2-7 TRBV3-1/TRBV3-2 CASSFRGVQVNEQYF TGTGCCAGCAGCTTTCGTGGGGTACAGGTCAACGAGCAGTACTTC
. . TRBJ1-1 TRBV6-2/TRBV6-3 CASSYTQGLTEAFF TGTGCCAGCAGTTACACACAGGGCCTCACTGAAGCTTTCTTT
. . TRBJ1-1 TRBV7-2 CASSLGRSNTEAFF TGTGCCAGCAGTCTCGGCAGGTCGAACACTGAAGCTTTCTTT
once . TRBJ2-1 TRBV9 CASSVEASPYNEQFF TGTGCCAGCAGCGTAGAGGCTAGTCCTTACAATGAGCAGTTCTTC
. TRBD2 TRBJ2-5 TRBV15 CATSMLASGDKETQYF TGTGCCACCAGCATGTTGGCTAGCGGGGATAAAGAGACCCAGTACTTC
. TRBD2 TRBJ2-1 TRBV2 CASSSLAGTYNEQFF TGTGCCAGCAGTTCCCTAGCGGGAACGTACAATGAGCAGTTCTTC
. TRBD2 TRBJ2-3 TRBV9 CASSVGLGLAGGGDTQYF TGTGCCAGCAGCGTAGGGCTGGGACTAGCGGGGGGAGGAGATACGCAGTATTTT
. . TRBJ2-3 TRBV5-1 CASSLGSGRTDTQYF TGCGCCAGCAGCTTAGGAAGCGGCCGCACAGATACGCAGTATTTT
. TRBD1 TRBJ2-1 TRBV11-3 CASSSGQGIRKQFF TGTGCCAGCAGCTCGGGACAGGGGATACGCAAACAGTTCTTC
. TRBD1 TRBJ1-1 TRBV25-1 CASSTGAVTAFF TGTGCCAGCAGTACAGGGGCCGTGACTGCTTTCTTT
. . TRBJ1-6 TRBV5-4 CASSSRIGNSPLHF TGTGCCAGCAGCTCCAGGATTGGTAATTCACCCCTCCACTTT
. TRBD2 TRBJ2-5 TRBV12-5 CASALPGLAGLGETQYF TGTGCTAGTGCCCTGCCGGGACTAGCGGGGCTAGGTGAGACCCAGTACTTC
. TRBD1 TRBJ1-1 TRBV27 CASRARTGGAGTEAFF TGTGCCAGCAGGGCCAGGACAGGGGGCGCGGGGACTGAAGCTTTCTTT
. . TRBJ1-3 TRBV19 CASSIGTRGGNTIYF TGTGCCAGTAGTATCGGGACTAGGGGCGGAAACACCATATATTTT
once TRBD2 TRBJ2-7 TRBV5-4 CASSHAGGKPPYEQYF TGTGCCAGCAGCCACGCGGGGGGGAAACCCCCCTACGAGCAGTACTTC
. . TRBJ1-1 TRBV6-5 CASSRLRDTEAFF TGTGCCAGCAGCCGACTAAGGGACACTGAAGCTTTCTTT
once . TRBJ2-1 TRBV7-6 CASSLVFNSYNEQFF TGTGCCAGCAGCTTAGTTTTCAACTCCTACAATGAGCAGTTCTTC
. TRBD1 TRBJ1-3 TRBV7-2 CASSRDSISGNTIYF TGTGCCAGCAGCCGGGACAGCATCTCTGGAAACACCATATATTTT
. . TRBJ2-5 TRBV19 CASSSTGAQKGETQYF TGTGCCAGTAGTAGTACTGGGGCACAAAAGGGGGAGACCCAGTACTTC
. . TRBJ1-4 TRBV7-9 CASTLPGGASEKLFF TGTGCCAGCACCTTACCCGGAGGCGCTTCTGAAAAACTGTTTTTT
. TRBD1 TRBJ2-6 TRBV18 CASSPVGDRISGANVLTF TGTGCCAGCTCACCGGTAGGGGACAGAATATCTGGGGCCAACGTCCTGACTTTC
. . TRBJ1-1 TRBV7-8 CASSLRGGATEAFF TGTGCCAGCAGCTTAAGGGGGGGAGCCACTGAAGCTTTCTTT
. TRBD2 TRBJ2-1 TRBV6-5 CASSRPGLARNEQFF TGTGCCAGCAGCAGACCGGGACTAGCGAGAAATGAGCAGTTCTTC
. TRBD2 TRBJ2-5 TRBV2 CASSDPSGTVKTQYF TGTGCCAGCAGTGACCCTAGCGGGACAGTTAAGACCCAGTACTTC
. TRBD2 TRBJ2-7 TRBV9 CASSVGSSGGSYEQYF TGTGCCAGCAGCGTAGGCTCTAGCGGGGGCTCCTACGAGCAGTACTTC
. TRBD2 TRBJ2-4 TRBV11-2 CASSRAGGQGIQYF TGTGCCAGCAGCAGGGCGGGAGGGCAGGGCATTCAGTACTTC
. . TRBJ2-3 TRBV28 CASSTPLGNTQYF TGTGCCAGCAGTACCCCCCTCGGGAATACGCAGTATTTT
. . TRBJ1-5 TRBV19 CASTHPGEGFPQPQHF TGTGCCAGTACCCACCCTGGGGAGGGATTCCCTCAGCCCCAGCATTTT
. TRBD2 TRBJ2-7 TRBV7-3 CASSPRLAGADEQYF TGTGCCAGCAGCCCCCGACTAGCGGGCGCGGACGAGCAGTACTTC
once TRBD1 TRBJ1-2 TRBV19 CASSPMDRVYGYTF TGTGCCAGTAGTCCGATGGACAGGGTCTATGGCTACACCTTC
. . TRBJ1-1 TRBV10-3 CAISEYSDTSNTEAFF TGTGCCATCAGTGAGTATTCTGACACCTCGAACACTGAAGCTTTCTTT
. . TRBJ2-5 TRBV19 CASCRRGGAQETQYF TGTGCCAGTTGCCGCAGGGGAGGGGCCCAAGAGACCCAGTACTTC
. TRBD1 TRBJ2-3 TRBV19 CASSLRGSSTDTQYF TGTGCCAGTAGCCTCAGGGGGTCGAGCACAGATACGCAGTATTTT
. TRBD1 TRBJ1-2 TRBV7-2 CASSPTGVQSGYTF TGTGCCAGCAGCCCTACAGGGGTTCAATCTGGCTACACCTTC
. TRBD2 TRBJ2-7 TRBV4-3 CASSQDRSSGTPYEQYF TGCGCCAGCAGCCAAGATCGGAGTAGCGGGACCCCCTACGAGCAGTACTTC
once TRBD1 TRBJ2-1 TRBV7-3 CASSLRDRNEQFF TGTGCCAGCAGCTTAAGGGACAGGAATGAGCAGTTCTTC
. TRBD1 TRBJ1-4 TRBV18 CASSPGQPSTNEKLFF TGTGCCAGCTCACCGGGACAGCCGTCAACTAATGAAAAACTGTTTTTT
. . TRBJ1-1 TRBV4-1 CASSQVRRNTEAFF TGCGCCAGCAGCCAAGTACGGAGGAACACTGAAGCTTTCTTT
. TRBD2 TRBJ2-2 TRBV7-2 CASSPLAVTGELFF TGTGCCAGCAGCCCTCTAGCGGTGACCGGGGAGCTGTTTTTT